The clone carrying this T cell receptor beta chain was detected only once. This entry is derived from a study of chemoradiotherapy in HPV16-positive cancers. Assay used: immunoSEQ multiplex PCR; TCRdb lists only in-frame clones, some missing. The sample records tens of thousands of clones, approximately 70% being singletons. This CDR3 region has 11 residues. Germline-derived CDR1 and CDR2 are DFQATT and SNEGSKA (reference sequence). This sample was obtained from a patient who underwent chemoradiotherapy. This TCR came from a human donor with HPV-associated anogenital cancer. The chain uses TRBV20-1 and TRBJ2-1; D remains unclear. The DNA for the CDR3 is TGCAGCAAACGGTTAAACAATGAGCAGTTCTTC. Its protein is CSKRLNNEQFF.